This T cell receptor beta chain came from a study of blood T cell repertoires in COVID-19. Study background: Samples of COVID-19 (acute and convalescent) were obtained from the United States, Italy and Spain.

Participant ages covered about 18 to 100 years across about 22 US areas. The CDR3 covers 16 residues. In germline, CDR1 is SGHRS, CDR2 YFSETQ. V gave up 0 bases and J gave up 0 bases, with 7 bases separating them. In the original analysis: Using reference gene primer amplification, nucleated cell counts were estimated. Measured with immunoSEQ multiplex PCR; TCRdb has only the in-frame clones, and not every one. The V and J calls and clone size are taken from that table; D and trimming were inferred from the DNA. The sample yields hundreds of thousands of clones, 70% to 90% seen once. The chain combines TRBV5-1 with TRBJ2-6; D call uncertain. The sequence derives from a middle-aged woman with acute COVID-19. The sequenced material came from PBMCs or T cells enriched from blood (not recorded which). Here the CDR3 reads CASSLGRDSGANVLTF. In nucleotides, the CDR3 is TGCGCCAGCAGCTTGGGAAGAGACTCTGGGGCCAACGTCCTGACTTTC.